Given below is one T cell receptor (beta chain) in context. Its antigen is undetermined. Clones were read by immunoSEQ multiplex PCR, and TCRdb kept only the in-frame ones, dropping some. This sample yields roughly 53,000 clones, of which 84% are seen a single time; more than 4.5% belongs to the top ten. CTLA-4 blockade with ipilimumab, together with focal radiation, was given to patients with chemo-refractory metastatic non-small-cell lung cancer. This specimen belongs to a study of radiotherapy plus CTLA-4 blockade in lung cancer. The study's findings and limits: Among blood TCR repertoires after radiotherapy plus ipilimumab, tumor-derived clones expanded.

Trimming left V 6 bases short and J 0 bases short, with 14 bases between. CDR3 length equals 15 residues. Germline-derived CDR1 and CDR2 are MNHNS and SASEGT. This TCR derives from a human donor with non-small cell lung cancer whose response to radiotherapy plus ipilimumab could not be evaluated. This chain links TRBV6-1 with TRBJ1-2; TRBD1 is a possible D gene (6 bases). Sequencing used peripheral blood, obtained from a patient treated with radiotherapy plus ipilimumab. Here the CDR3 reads CASRATGIANYGYTF. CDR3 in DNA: TGTGCCAGCAGGGCTACAGGGATAGCTAACTATGGCTACACCTTC.